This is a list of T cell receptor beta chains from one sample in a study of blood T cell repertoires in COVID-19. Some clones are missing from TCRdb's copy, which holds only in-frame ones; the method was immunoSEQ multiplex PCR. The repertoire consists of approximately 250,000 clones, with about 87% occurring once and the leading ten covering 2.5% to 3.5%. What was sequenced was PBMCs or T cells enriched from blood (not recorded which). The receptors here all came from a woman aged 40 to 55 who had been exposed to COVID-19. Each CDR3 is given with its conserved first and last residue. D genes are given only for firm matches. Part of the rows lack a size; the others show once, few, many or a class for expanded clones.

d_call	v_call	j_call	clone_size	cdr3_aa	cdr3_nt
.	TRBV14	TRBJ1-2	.	CASSQLVTSRTYGYTF	TGTGCCAGCAGCCAGTTGGTAACTTCACGGACTTATGGCTACACCTTC
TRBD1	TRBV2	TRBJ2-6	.	CASTHGTGTSGANVLTF	TGTGCCAGCACTCACGGGACAGGGACCTCTGGGGCCAACGTCCTGACTTTC
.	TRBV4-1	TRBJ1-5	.	CASSLRGAQLQPQHF	TGCGCCAGCAGCCTCAGGGGAGCCCAGTTACAGCCCCAGCATTTT
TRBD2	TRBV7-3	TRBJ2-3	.	CASSFGGSTDTQYF	TGTGCCAGCAGCTTCGGGGGGAGCACAGATACGCAGTATTTT
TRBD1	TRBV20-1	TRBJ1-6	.	CSASVGGTGVNSPLHF	TGCAGTGCCAGTGTCGGGGGCACAGGGGTTAATTCACCCCTCCACTTT
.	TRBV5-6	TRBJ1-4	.	CASNSKLQGITEKLFF	TGTGCCAGCAATTCGAAACTGCAGGGAATTACGGAAAAACTGTTTTTT
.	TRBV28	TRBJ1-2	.	CASSLARGFYGYTF	TGTGCCAGCAGTTTGGCCAGGGGCTTCTATGGCTACACCTTC
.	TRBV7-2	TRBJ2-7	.	CASSLAWQTYEQYF	TGTGCCAGCAGCTTAGCTTGGCAGACCTACGAGCAGTACTTC
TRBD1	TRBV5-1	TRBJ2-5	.	CASSFSGQEETQYF	TGCGCCAGCAGCTTCTCAGGACAGGAAGAGACCCAGTACTTC
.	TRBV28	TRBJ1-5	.	CASSLTEQPQHF	TGTGCCAGCAGCCTGACAGAACAGCCCCAGCATTTT
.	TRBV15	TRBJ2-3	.	CATSRGQVRDTQYF	TGTGCCACCAGCAGAGGACAGGTCAGGGATACGCAGTATTTT
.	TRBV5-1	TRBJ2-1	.	CASSLGAAYTYNEQFF	TGTGCCAGCAGCTTGGGAGCGGCTTACACCTACAATGAGCAGTTCTTC
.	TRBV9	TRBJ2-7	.	CASSVGAGSYEQYF	TGTGCCAGCAGCGTAGGGGCAGGTAGCTACGAGCAGTACTTC
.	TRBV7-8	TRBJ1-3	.	CASTQRRNSGNTIYF	TGTGCCAGCACCCAACGCAGGAACTCTGGAAACACCATATATTTT
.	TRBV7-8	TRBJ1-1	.	CASSLRRTMNTEAFF	TGTGCCAGCAGCCTCAGACGGACTATGAACACTGAAGCTTTCTTT
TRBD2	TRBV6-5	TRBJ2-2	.	CASRGLAGYTGELFF	TGTGCCAGCAGGGGACTAGCGGGCTACACCGGGGAGCTGTTTTTT
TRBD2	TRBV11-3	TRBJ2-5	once	CASSTSGGAAETQYF	TGTGCCAGCAGTACTAGCGGGGGGGCCGCAGAGACCCAGTACTTC
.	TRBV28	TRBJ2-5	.	CASSKPGSGRQYF	TGTGCCAGCAGTAAACCCGGGAGTGGCCGGCAGTACTTC
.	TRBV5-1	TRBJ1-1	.	CASRLMPGASTEAFF	TGTGCCAGCAGGTTGATGCCAGGGGCGTCCACTGAAGCTTTCTTT
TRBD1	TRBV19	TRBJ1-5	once	CASVPGQVFGQPQHF	TGTGCCAGTGTCCCGGGACAGGTTTTTGGTCAGCCCCAGCATTTT
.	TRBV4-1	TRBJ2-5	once	CASSQDDMGAAQETQYF	TGCGCCAGCAGCCAAGATGATATGGGGGCCGCCCAAGAGACCCAGTACTTC
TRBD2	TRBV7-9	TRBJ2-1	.	CASSPPPTSGSFNEQFF	TGTGCCAGCAGCCCTCCCCCGACTAGCGGGAGTTTCAATGAGCAGTTCTTC
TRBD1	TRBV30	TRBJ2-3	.	CAWGGQGTDTQYF	TGTGCCTGGGGAGGACAGGGAACAGATACGCAGTATTTT
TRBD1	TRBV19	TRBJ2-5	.	CASSIDVIDRERQTQYF	TGTGCCAGTAGTATAGACGTAATAGACAGGGAAAGACAGACCCAGTACTTC
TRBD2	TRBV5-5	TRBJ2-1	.	CASSFSGGAFIEQFF	TGTGCCAGCAGCTTCTCCGGGGGGGCGTTTATTGAGCAGTTCTTC
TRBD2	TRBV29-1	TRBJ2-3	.	CSAGRAGSTDTQYF	TGCAGCGCGGGGAGGGCGGGGAGCACAGATACGCAGTATTTT
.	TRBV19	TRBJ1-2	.	CASKGHGENYGYTF	TGTGCCAGTAAGGGGCACGGAGAGAACTATGGCTACACCTTC
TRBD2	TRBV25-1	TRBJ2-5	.	CASSESGAGGGETQYF	TGTGCCAGCAGTGAATCGGGAGCGGGGGGAGGGGAGACCCAGTACTTC
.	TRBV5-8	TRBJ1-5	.	CASSLGTTLNLKAQHF	TGTGCCAGCAGCTTGGGGACAACTTTAAATTTGAAGGCCCAGCATTTT
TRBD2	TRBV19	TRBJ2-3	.	CASSIGGRAGDTQYF	TGTGCCAGTAGTATAGGCGGGAGGGCCGGGGATACGCAGTATTTT
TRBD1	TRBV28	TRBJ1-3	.	CASRRTGGRGNTIYF	TGTGCCAGCAGAAGGACAGGGGGACGTGGAAACACCATATATTTT
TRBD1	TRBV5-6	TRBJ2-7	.	CASSLESGQGAYEQYF	TGTGCCAGCAGCTTGGAATCGGGGCAGGGGGCCTACGAGCAGTACTTC
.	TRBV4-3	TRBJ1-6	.	CASSQESSYNSPLHF	TGCGCCAGCAGCCAGGAGAGCTCCTATAATTCACCCCTCCACTTT
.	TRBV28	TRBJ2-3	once	CASRGGTVLTDTQYF	TGTGCCAGCAGGGGCGGGACAGTACTCACAGATACGCAGTATTTT
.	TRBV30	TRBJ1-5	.	CAWSKARNVNQPQHF	TGTGCCTGGAGTAAGGCCAGGAACGTCAATCAGCCCCAGCATTTT
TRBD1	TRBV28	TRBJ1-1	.	CASSLPGGSGTEAFF	TGTGCCAGCAGTTTACCAGGGGGCTCGGGCACTGAAGCTTTCTTT
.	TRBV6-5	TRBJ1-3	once	CASAQGGGNTIYF	TGTGCCAGCGCGCAGGGAGGTGGAAACACCATATATTTT
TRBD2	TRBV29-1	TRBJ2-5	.	CSVQRASGGGWETQYF	TGCAGCGTACAAAGGGCTAGCGGGGGAGGTTGGGAGACCCAGTACTTC
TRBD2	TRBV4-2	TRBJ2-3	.	CASSEFPLAGTTDTQYF	TGTGCCAGCAGCGAATTCCCACTAGCGGGAACGACAGATACGCAGTATTTT
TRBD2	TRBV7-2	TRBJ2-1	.	CASSRTSGRASYNEQFF	TGTGCCAGCAGCCGGACTAGCGGGAGGGCCTCCTACAATGAGCAGTTCTTC
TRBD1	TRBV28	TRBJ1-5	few	CASRTRRTGTGKIPQHF	TGTGCCAGCAGGACCCGACGGACGGGGACAGGGAAAATCCCCCAGCATTTT
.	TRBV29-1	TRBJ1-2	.	CSASPGGSYGYTF	TGCAGCGCCTCACCCGGGGGATCCTATGGCTACACCTTC
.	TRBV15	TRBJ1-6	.	CATSSRGGSYNSPLHF	TGTGCCACCAGCAGTAGGGGGGGCTCCTATAATTCACCCCTCCACTTT
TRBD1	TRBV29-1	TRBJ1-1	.	CSVAGQLNMNTEAFF	TGCAGCGTCGCGGGACAGCTCAACATGAACACTGAAGCTTTCTTT
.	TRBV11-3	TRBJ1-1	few	CASSSSRDTGWFAEAFF	TGTGCCAGCAGCTCCTCCCGGGACACCGGGTGGTTCGCTGAAGCTTTCTTT